This T cell receptor (beta chain) was sequenced in a study of graft-versus-host responses after intestinal transplantation. Study-wide context: Following induction with anti-thymocyte globulin, all recipients were given tacrolimus and steroids for two to three years.

Researchers placed approximately 200,000 CFSE-labeled responder cells in culture with approximately 200,000 irradiated, violet-dye-labeled stimulator cells. This clone was picked up a small number of times. Findings of the study overall: Marrow from the recipient contained GvH clones, some of which had appeared first in ileum or blood. Allografts from individuals with graft-donor T cell macrochimerism displayed high graft-versus-host to host-versus-graft clonal ratios.

Germline V CDR1 and CDR2: SGHDN, FVKESK. Trimming took off 4 bases at V and 0 bases at J, with 16 bases between the two ends. CDR3 length: 17 residues. Libraries were prepared by immunoSEQ multiplex PCR; TCRdb keeps only in-frame clonotypes and omits some of them. This sample has 7,700 or so clones, with about 30% found just once. The chain links TRBV14 to TRBJ2-1; D is possibly TRBD2 (6 bases). The sample consisted of alloreactive CD4+ T cells from a mixed lymphocyte reaction culture, taken before transplantation. Stated subset: CFSE-low proliferating T cells sorted from roughly 6-day pre-transplant mixed lymphocyte reaction (GvH or HvG direction). The source of this sequence is a human patient who was an organ donor for intestinal transplantation. CDR3 DNA: TGTGCCAGCAGCCCCTTATGGGGGACTGCCTCCTACAATGAGCAGTTCTTC. This sequence encodes CASSPLWGTASYNEQFF.